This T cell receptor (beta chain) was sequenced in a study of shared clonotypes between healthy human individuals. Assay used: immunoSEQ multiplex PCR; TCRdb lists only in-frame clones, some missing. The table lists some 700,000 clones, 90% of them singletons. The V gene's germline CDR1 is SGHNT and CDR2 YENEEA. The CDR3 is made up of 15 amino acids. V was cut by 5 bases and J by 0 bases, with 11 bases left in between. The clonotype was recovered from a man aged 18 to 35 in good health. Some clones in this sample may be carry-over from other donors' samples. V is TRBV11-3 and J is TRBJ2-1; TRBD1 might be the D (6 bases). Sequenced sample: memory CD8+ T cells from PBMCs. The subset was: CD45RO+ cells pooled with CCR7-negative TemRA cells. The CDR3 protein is CASSDRWSSYNEQFF. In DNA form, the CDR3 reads TGTGCCAGCAGCGACAGGTGGAGCTCCTACAATGAGCAGTTCTTC. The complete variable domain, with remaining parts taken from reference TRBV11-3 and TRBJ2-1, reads EAGVVQSPRYKIIEKKQPVAFWCNPISGHNTLYWYLQNLGQGPELLIRYENEEAVDDSQLPKDRFSAERLKGVDSTLKIQPAELGDSAVYLCASSDRWSSYNEQFFGPGTRLTVL.